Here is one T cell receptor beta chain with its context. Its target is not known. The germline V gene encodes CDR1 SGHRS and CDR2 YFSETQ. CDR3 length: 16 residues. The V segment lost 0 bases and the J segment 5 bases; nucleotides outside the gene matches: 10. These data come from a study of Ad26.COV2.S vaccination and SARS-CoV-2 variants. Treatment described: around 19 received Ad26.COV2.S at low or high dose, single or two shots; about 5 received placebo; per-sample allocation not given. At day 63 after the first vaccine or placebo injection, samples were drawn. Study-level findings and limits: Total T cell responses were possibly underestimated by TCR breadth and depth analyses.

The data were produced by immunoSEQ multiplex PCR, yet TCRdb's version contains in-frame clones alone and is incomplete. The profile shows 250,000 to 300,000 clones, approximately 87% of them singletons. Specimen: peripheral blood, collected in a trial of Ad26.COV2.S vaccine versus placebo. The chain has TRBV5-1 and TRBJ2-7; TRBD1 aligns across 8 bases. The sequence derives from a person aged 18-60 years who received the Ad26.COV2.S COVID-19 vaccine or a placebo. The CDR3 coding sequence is TGCGCCAGCAGCTTGGCACCCCCAGGACAGGGTGACGAGCAGTACTTC. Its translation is CASSLAPPGQGDEQYF. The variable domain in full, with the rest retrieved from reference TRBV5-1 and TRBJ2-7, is KAGVTQTPRYLIKTRGQQVTLSCSPISGHRSVSWYQQTPGQGLQFLFEYFSETQRNKGNFPGRFSGRQFSNSRSEMNVSTLELGDSALYLCASSLAPPGQGDEQYFGPGTRLTVT.